These 9 T cell receptor beta chains were sequenced from one sample in a study of T cell clonality in common variable immunodeficiency. Profiled with immunoSEQ multiplex PCR; TCRdb holds only in-frame clones, not every one. Altogether tens of thousands of clones were found in the sample, and no singletons occur. Sequencing used peripheral blood mononuclear cells. These receptors originate from a person aged 18-69 years in good health.

At least ten counts were recorded for this clone. Read coverage stops 3 residues before the CDR3 terminus; the germline J gene supplies the remainder. The chain combines TRBV10-3 with TRBJ1-5; D possibly corresponds to TRBD1 (5 bases). V lost 4 bases and J lost 7, with 11 bases in between. CDR1 and CDR2 (germline): ENHRY, SYGVKD. The CDR3 is 13 residues long. The sequenced part of the CDR3 DNA is TGTGCCATCAGTGGGAGTCAGGGACAGCCC. Translation: CAISGSQGQP. The CDR3 reads in full as CAISGSQGQPQHF.

This clone was seen repeatedly, ten times or more. The read is 3 residues too short to cover the CDR3 end, so that end is filled in from the germline J gene. The V call is TRBV30, the J call TRBJ1-4; D might be TRBD1 (6 bases). V lost 4 bases, J lost 8 bases, and 14 bases lay in between. Germline values: CDR1 GTSNPN, CDR2 SVGIG (reference sequence). This CDR3 comprises 13 residues. CDR3 residues: CAWNIRGSEKLFF. CDR3 DNA, as far as it was read: TGTGCCTGGAATATCAGGGGTTCGGAAAAA.

The sample holds many counts of this clone. CDR3 in amino acids: CASSLDSQNTEAFF. CDR3 DNA (partial): TGTGCCAGCAGCCTTGACAGTCAGAACACTGAA. This chain connects TRBV9 to TRBJ1-1; weak D call: TRBD1 (5 bases). The CDR3 extends 3 residues past the end of the read, so its final part is completed from the germline J gene. Germline CDR1 is SGDLS and CDR2 is YYNGEE. V lost 4 bases to trimming and J lost 1 base, with 11 bases between them. The CDR3 is 14 residues long.

This clone was detected many times. CDR3 bases read: TGTGCCTGGAGCAGCGCCCGGACTAGCGGGGACCACAATGAG. Translation gives CAWSSARTSGDHNE. The entire CDR3 sequence reads CAWSSARTSGDHNEQFF. V usage is TRBV30 and J usage is TRBJ2-1, with 12 bases identical to TRBD2. The missing CDR3 end, 3 residues past where the read stops, is filled in from the germline J gene. Germline lookup yields CDR1 GTSNPN and CDR2 SVGIG (reference sequence). The V and J ends lost 3 bases and 5 bases, in that order; junction bases with no gene match: 11. This CDR3 is built from 17 residues.

This clone was found many times. The read terminates 3 residues before the CDR3 end, so the remaining end is supplied by the germline J gene. The chain links TRBV6-2 or TRBV6-3 to TRBJ2-5; a possible D gene is TRBD1 (6 bases). This CDR3 has 12 residues. With 10 bases removed from V and 2 bases from J, the gap between germline ends came to 11 bases. Germline assignment: CDR1 MNHEY and CDR2 SVGEGT. The covered CDR3 bases are TGTGCCACCGCGGACAGACAAGAGACC. Translated, it gives CATADRQET. The full CDR3 protein reads CATADRQETQYF.

Worth noting for this clone: The CDR3 end lies 3 residues beyond the end of the read and is filled in from the germline J gene. V gene TRBV16 combines with J gene TRBJ1-1; D uncertain. The CDR3 loop spans 12 amino acids. CDR1 is KGHSY, CDR2 FQNENV, per germline. V was cut by 6 bases and J by 2 bases, with 7 bases left in between. The CDR3 region is CASRRANTEAFF. Incomplete CDR3 DNA: TGTGCCAGCAGGCGAGCTAACACTGAA.

The sample holds many counts of this clone. The read gets to within 3 residues of the CDR3 end, and the germline J gene fills in the rest. The chain employs TRBV20-1 and TRBJ2-3; no reliable D call. This CDR3 contains 13 residues. V was pared by 3 bases and J by 0 bases, with 7 bases between. Germline CDR1 reads DFQATT; CDR2 reads SNEGSKA (reference sequence). CDR3 DNA, as far as it was read: TGCAGTGCTAGTAAGCCCAGCACAGATACG. Amino acids: CSASKPSTDT. Given in full, the CDR3 is CSASKPSTDTQYF.

At least ten counts were recorded for this clone. The CDR3 extends 3 residues past the end of the read, so its final part is completed from the germline J gene. The gene calls are TRBV30 and TRBJ1-5, with D possibly being TRBD1 (5 bases). V was shortened by 0 bases and J by 9 bases, with 12 bases between the two germline ends. Germline CDR1 GTSNPN, CDR2 SVGIG (reference sequence). CDR3 size: 13 residues. CDR3 loop: CAWSVQGVGPQHF. CDR3 bases read: TGTGCCTGGAGTGTACAAGGGGTCGGGCCC.

This clone was recorded at least ten times. The sequenced fragment ends 3 residues before the CDR3 boundary, so the rest is inferred from the germline J gene. V usage is TRBV30 and J usage is TRBJ2-3; 9 bases are a match to TRBD2. Germline V gene sequence: CDR1 GTSNPN, CDR2 SVGIG (reference sequence). The J segment lost 5 bases and the V segment lost 1 base, leaving 10 bases of the junction unmatched. CDR3 length: 16 amino acids. CDR3 bases read: TGTGCCTGGAGTGGAGTATGGGCGGGGGGGCTAGATACG. Its protein product is CAWSGVWAGGLDT. The entire CDR3 reads CAWSGVWAGGLDTQYF. The full variable domain, rest sourced from reference TRBV30 and TRBJ2-3, is SQTIHQWPATLVQPVGSPLSLECTVEGTSNPNLYWYRQAAGRGLQLLFYSVGIGQISSEVPQNLSASRPQDRQFILSSKKLLLSDSGFYLCAWSGVWAGGLDTQYFGPGTRLTVL.